This TCR beta chain was captured in a study of response to subunit inactivated influenza vaccine. As concerns this clonotype: No antigen is known for it.

Germline loops: CDR1 MNHEY, CDR2 SMNVEV (reference sequence). This CDR3 spans 15 amino acids. V shed 0 bases, J shed 2 bases, and the junction held 3 bases outside the gene matches. TCRdb fed the RT-PCR reads into MiXCR, producing one record per CDR3 protein. Seen here are 550,000 to 800,000 distinct CDR3 sequences, approximately 15% observed once, and the top ten hold around a tenth. Overall study findings and caveats: Authors suggested few new T cells are recruited by each seasonal influenza vaccination.

This specimen consisted of PBMCs from blood, obtained about 12 days after vaccination. The receptor's source is a man aged 50 to 60 who received an inactivated influenza vaccine. This chain joins TRBV27 and TRBJ2-5; 7 bases fit TRBD1. CDR3 nucleotides: TGTGCCAGCAGTTTATCCCGGGACAGACAAGAGACCCAGTACTTC. This gives the protein CASSLSRDRQETQYF.